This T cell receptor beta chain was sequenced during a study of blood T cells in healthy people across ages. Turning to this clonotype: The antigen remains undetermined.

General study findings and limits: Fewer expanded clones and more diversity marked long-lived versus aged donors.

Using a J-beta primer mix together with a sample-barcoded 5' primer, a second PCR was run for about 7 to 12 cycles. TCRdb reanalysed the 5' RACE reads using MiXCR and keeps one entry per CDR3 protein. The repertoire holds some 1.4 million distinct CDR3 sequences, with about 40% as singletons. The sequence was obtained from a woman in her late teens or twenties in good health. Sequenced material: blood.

The CDR3 bases are TGTGCCAGCAGTTCACTGACAGTAGCTGAAGCTTTCTTT. It encodes CASSSLTVAEAFF. V usage is TRBV27 and J usage is TRBJ1-1; possible D gene TRBD1, 5 bases. The V end was cut by 4 bases, the J end by 6 bases, with 12 bases between. The CDR3 runs to 13 residues. Germline CDR1 reads MNHEY; CDR2 reads SMNVEV (reference sequence).